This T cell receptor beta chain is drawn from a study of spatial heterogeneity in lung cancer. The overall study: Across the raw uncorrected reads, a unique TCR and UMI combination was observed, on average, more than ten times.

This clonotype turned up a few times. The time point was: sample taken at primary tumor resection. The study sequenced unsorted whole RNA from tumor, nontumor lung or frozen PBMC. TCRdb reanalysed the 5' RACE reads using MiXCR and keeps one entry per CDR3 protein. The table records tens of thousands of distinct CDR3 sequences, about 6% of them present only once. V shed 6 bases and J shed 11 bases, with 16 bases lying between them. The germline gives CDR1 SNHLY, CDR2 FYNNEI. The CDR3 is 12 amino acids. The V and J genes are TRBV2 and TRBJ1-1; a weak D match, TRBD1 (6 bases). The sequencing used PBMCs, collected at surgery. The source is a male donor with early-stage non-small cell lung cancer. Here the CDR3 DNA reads TGTGCCAGCAGGGCACAGGGCCGTGGGGCTTTCTTT. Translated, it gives CASRAQGRGAFF.